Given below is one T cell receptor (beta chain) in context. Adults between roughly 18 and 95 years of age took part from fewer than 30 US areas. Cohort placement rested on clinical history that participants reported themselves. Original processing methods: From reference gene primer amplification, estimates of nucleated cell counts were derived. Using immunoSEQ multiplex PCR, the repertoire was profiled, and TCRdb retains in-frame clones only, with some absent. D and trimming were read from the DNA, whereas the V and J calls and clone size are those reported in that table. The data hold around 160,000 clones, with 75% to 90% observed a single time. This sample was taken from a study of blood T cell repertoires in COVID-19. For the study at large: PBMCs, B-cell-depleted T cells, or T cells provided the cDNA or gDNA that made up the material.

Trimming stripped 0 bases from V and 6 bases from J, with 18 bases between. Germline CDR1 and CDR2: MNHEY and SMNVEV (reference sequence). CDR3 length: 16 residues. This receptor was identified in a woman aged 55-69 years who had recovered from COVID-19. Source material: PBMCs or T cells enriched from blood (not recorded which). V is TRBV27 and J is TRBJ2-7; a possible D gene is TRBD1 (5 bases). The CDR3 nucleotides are TGTGCCAGCAGTTTATCTCGTAACGCTAGGGGTGGCGAGCAGTACTTC. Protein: CASSLSRNARGGEQYF.